This T cell receptor (beta chain) was captured in a study of blood T cell repertoires in COVID-19. In the original workflow: Reference gene primers were amplified, and this amplification served to estimate nucleated cell counts. The data were produced by immunoSEQ multiplex PCR, yet TCRdb's version contains in-frame clones alone and is incomplete. V and J calls plus clone size are reproduced from that table; the DNA served to infer D and trimming. The data hold tens of thousands of clones, with under 85% observed a single time. Sequencing used peripheral blood. The receptor comes from a human donor in a cohort sampled during active COVID-19.

The CDR3 region is CASSLGTGTGELFF. CDR3 DNA: TGCGCCAGCAGCTTGGGGACAGGCACCGGGGAGCTGTTTTTT. This chain joins TRBV5-1 and TRBJ2-2; 7 nucleotides agree with TRBD1. The germline V gene has CDR1 SGHRS and CDR2 YFSETQ. After removal of 0 bases from V and 4 bases from J, the junction contained 0 bases not matched to a gene. CDR3 length equals 14 residues. Full variable domain (outside the CDR3, taken from reference TRBV5-1 and TRBJ2-2): KAGVTQTPRYLIKTRGQQVTLSCSPISGHRSVSWYQQTPGQGLQFLFEYFSETQRNKGNFPGRFSGRQFSNSRSEMNVSTLELGDSALYLCASSLGTGTGELFFGEGSRLTVL.